This entry lists 28 T cell receptor beta chains sequenced from one sample in a study of T cell responses to AZD1222 COVID-19 vaccine. TCRdb's table, derived via immunoSEQ multiplex PCR, lists solely in-frame clones and lacks some. Of approximately 100,000 clones listed, approximately 87% are singletons. The sequences come from peripheral blood, collected on day 0 of AZD1222 vaccination. The source of these receptors is an adult in good health.

This clone came up once. V and J are TRBV14 and TRBJ2-5, with 8 positions matching TRBD1. From germline, CDR1 is SGHDN and CDR2 FVKESK. The CDR3 contains 15 residues. The junction had 8 bases not matched to a gene; V was cut back by 4 bases and J by 4 bases. The CDR3 reads CASSPLTGVGETQYF. CDR3 DNA sequence: TGTGCCAGCAGCCCTCTGACAGGGGTTGGAGAGACCCAGTACTTC.

In this sample, this clone turned up once. The V gene is TRBV21-1, the J gene TRBJ2-1; the listed D gene, TRBD1, was not tested against the DNA. TRBV21-1 is termed a pseudogene. CDR3 size: 17 residues. In nucleotides, the CDR3 is TGTGCCAGCAGCACACTCGGGACAGGGAGCTCCTACAATGAGCAGTTCTTC. Amino acids: CASSTLGTGSSYNEQFF.

The J gene is TRBJ2-1, the V gene TRBV3-1 (or the pseudogene TRBV3-2); TRBD2 aligns across 10 bases. Germline V gene data show CDR1 as LGHDT and CDR2 as YNNKEL (reference sequence). V was clipped by 0 bases and J by 3 bases; unmatched bases: 5. CDR3 length: 17 residues. DNA of the CDR3: TGTGCCAGCAGCCAAGAGGGACTAGCGATAAACTACAATGAGCAGTTCTTC. It encodes CASSQEGLAINYNEQFF.

This rearrangement joins TRBV11-2 to TRBJ1-1; D is ambiguous. Per the germline V gene, CDR1 is SGHAT and CDR2 is FQNNGV. V was trimmed by 4 bases and J by 1 base, leaving 16 bases between them. The CDR3 extends over 16 amino acids. CDR3 DNA sequence: TGTGCCAGCAGCTCCGCCTGGTTGAGAGGGAACACTGAAGCTTTCTTT. Encoded protein: CASSSAWLRGNTEAFF.

This chain links TRBV28 with TRBJ1-6; no firm D call. The CDR3 has 16 amino acids. Per germline, CDR1 MDHEN and CDR2 SYDVKM. V lost 3 bases to trimming and J lost 7 bases, with 16 bases between them. CDR3 sequence reads: CASSFLSGPRNSPLHF. For the CDR3, the DNA is TGTGCCAGCAGTTTCCTGTCCGGGCCTCGGAATTCACCCCTCCACTTT.

V usage is TRBV5-1 and J usage is TRBJ1-3; maybe TRBD1 (6 bases). The CDR3 runs to 17 residues. Germline V lookup: CDR1 SGHRS, CDR2 YFSETQ. Trimming stripped 4 bases from V and 0 bases from J, with 17 bases between. CDR3 DNA sequence: TGCGCCAGCAGCCCACCCCAACAGGGCAGCTCTGGAAACACCATATATTTT. Amino acid sequence: CASSPPQQGSSGNTIYF. The whole variable domain, filled in from reference TRBV5-1 and TRBJ1-3, reads KAGVTQTPRYLIKTRGQQVTLSCSPISGHRSVSWYQQTPGQGLQFLFEYFSETQRNKGNFPGRFSGRQFSNSRSEMNVSTLELGDSALYLCASSPPQQGSSGNTIYFGEGSWLTVV.

The chain has TRBV7-2 and TRBJ2-1; TRBD2 matches at 13 bases. CDR3 size: 16 residues. Germline V CDR1 and CDR2: SGHTA, FQGNSA. The junction had 6 bases not matched to a gene; V was cut back by 5 bases and J by 5 bases. The CDR3 DNA reads TGTGCCAGCAGCCCCTGGACTAGCGGGGGACACAATGAGCAGTTCTTC. Translating gives CASSPWTSGGHNEQFF.

The rearrangement joins TRBV28 to TRBJ1-1; D gene ambiguous. V lost 5 bases and J lost 2, with 15 bases in between. The germline CDR1 and CDR2 sequences are MDHEN and SYDVKM. This CDR3 region has 15 residues. Here the CDR3 DNA reads TGTGCCAGCAGTCCTCTGGGGAGGCAAAACACTGAAGCTTTCTTT. The encoded protein is CASSPLGRQNTEAFF.

This rearrangement joins TRBV7-9 to TRBJ1-4; the D gene is possibly TRBD1 (6 bases). This CDR3 region has 17 residues. Germline values: CDR1 SEHNR, CDR2 FQNEAQ (reference sequence). Trimming shortened V by 5 bases and J by 2 bases, and 18 bases separated the two germline ends. The chain's CDR3 is CASSPPGGRSTNEKLFF. The CDR3 DNA reads as TGTGCCAGCAGCCCTCCGGGGGGCCGATCGACTAATGAAAAACTGTTTTTT.

This chain links TRBV19 with TRBJ1-3, with D unclear. CDR1 LNHDA and CDR2 SQIVND come from the germline V gene (reference sequence). With 8 bases removed from V and 0 bases from J, the gap between germline ends came to 14 bases. This CDR3 region has 15 residues. CDR3 nucleotides: TGTGCCAGTGCTGTTAAAGGAGTCTCTGGAAACACCATATATTTT. Protein sequence: CASAVKGVSGNTIYF.

The V gene is TRBV19, the J gene TRBJ1-5, with D tentatively TRBD1 (5 bases). V lost 6 bases and J 0 bases, leaving 9 bases between the germline ends. Germline-derived CDR1 and CDR2 are LNHDA and SQIVND (reference sequence). This CDR3 spans 14 amino acids. The CDR3 DNA is TGTGCCAGTAGGGGGGATTATAGCAATCAGCCCCAGCATTTT. The encoded protein is CASRGDYSNQPQHF.

The J gene is TRBJ2-1, the V gene TRBV6-1, with 9 bases aligning to TRBD2. The V and J ends lost 2 bases and 5 bases, in that order; junction bases with no gene match: 10. CDR3 length: 17 amino acids. Germline V gives CDR1 MNHNS, CDR2 SASEGT. The CDR3 spells CASSEWGLGLANNEQFF. CDR3 bases: TGTGCCAGCAGTGAATGGGGGCTCGGACTAGCGAACAATGAGCAGTTCTTC.

This sequence joins TRBV10-3 and TRBJ1-2; D unclear. Germline values: CDR1 ENHRY, CDR2 SYGVKD. V lost 4 bases, J lost 5 bases, and 8 bases lay in between. The CDR3 spans 12 residues. The CDR3 loop reads CAISGSPYGYTF. CDR3 sequence (DNA): TGTGCCATCAGTGGATCGCCGTATGGCTACACCTTC.

The chain joins TRBV6-2 or TRBV6-3 to TRBJ1-1; TRBD1 matches at 8 bases. Looked up from germline, CDR1 is MNHEY and CDR2 is SVGEGT. CDR3 length: 14 amino acids. V was pared by 2 bases and J by 4 bases, with 3 bases of the junction left unmatched. For the CDR3, the DNA is TGTGCCAGCAGTTACAGGCAGGGGGCCACTGAAGCTTTCTTT. Amino acid sequence: CASSYRQGATEAFF.

V usage is TRBV5-4 and J usage is TRBJ1-2; D might be TRBD1 (5 bases). The CDR3 has 15 amino acids. Germline V gene data show CDR1 as SGHNT and CDR2 as YYREEE (reference sequence). Trimming shortened V by 2 bases and J by 6 bases, and 17 bases separated the two germline ends. As DNA, the CDR3 is TGTGCCAGCAGCTTCACCAGGGCTGGAGGGAATGGCTACACCTTC. This encodes CASSFTRAGGNGYTF. Full variable domain (outside the CDR3, taken from reference TRBV5-4 and TRBJ1-2): ETGVTQSPTHLIKTRGQQVTLRCSSQSGHNTVSWYQQALGQGPQFIFQYYREEENGRGNFPPRFSGLQFPNYSSELNVNALELDDSALYLCASSFTRAGGNGYTFGSGTRLTVV.

The chain recombines TRBV7-9 with TRBJ2-7; TRBD2 matches 8 bases. J gave up 6 bases and V 7 bases, and 14 bases lay outside the gene matches. Per the germline V gene, CDR1 is SEHNR and CDR2 is FQNEAQ (reference sequence). This CDR3 spans 15 amino acids. CDR3 region: CASTPAATGGVEQYF. The DNA for the CDR3 is TGTGCCAGCACTCCTGCCGCCACGGGGGGGGTCGAGCAGTACTTC.

V usage is TRBV6-6 and J usage is TRBJ1-4; the D gene is possibly TRBD1 (6 bases). Between the trimmed V and J ends, which lost 8 bases and 0 bases, there was a span of 16 bases. The germline CDR1 and CDR2 sequences are MNHNY and SVGAGI (reference sequence). The CDR3 runs 16 residues. The CDR3 DNA follows: TGTGCCAGCGCGGGCGTTAACAGGGCAACTAATGAAAAACTGTTTTTT. This gives the protein CASAGVNRATNEKLFF.

The V gene is TRBV10-3, the J gene TRBJ1-5; TRBD1 might be the D (5 bases). In germline, CDR1 is ENHRY, CDR2 SYGVKD. CDR3 size: 16 residues. V shed 0 bases and J shed 5 bases, with 14 bases lying between them. The CDR3 here is CAISESTRGRDQPQHF. The DNA for the CDR3 is TGTGCCATCAGTGAGTCGACTCGGGGCAGGGATCAGCCCCAGCATTTT.

This rearrangement joins TRBV7-2 to TRBJ1-1; D possibly corresponds to TRBD1 (5 bases). Trimming removed 5 bases from V and 0 bases from J, with 10 bases in between. The CDR3 contains 14 residues. Germline assignment: CDR1 SGHTA and CDR2 FQGNSA. The CDR3 is CASSEGPMNTEAFF. For the CDR3, the DNA is TGTGCCAGCAGCGAGGGACCAATGAACACTGAAGCTTTCTTT.

The chain carries TRBV29-1 and TRBJ2-1, with 7 bases fitting TRBD2. V trimming: 4 bases; J trimming: 7 bases; junction bases outside the gene matches: 4. Germline CDR1 and CDR2: SQVTM and ANQGSEA. The CDR3 totals 12 residues. The CDR3 nucleotides read TGCAGCGTTGTGCAGGGAGGGAATGAGCAGTTCTTC. Amino acid sequence: CSVVQGGNEQFF.

This chain links TRBV11-3 with TRBJ2-2; D call uncertain. V was pared by 3 bases and J by 2 bases, with 7 bases between. Germline CDR1 SGHNT, CDR2 YENEEA. This CDR3 spans 14 amino acids. DNA of the CDR3: TGTGCCAGCAGCTTCGGGCCAAACACCGGGGAGCTGTTTTTT. Amino acids: CASSFGPNTGELFF.

This chain links TRBV4-3 with TRBJ1-6; TRBD1 aligns across 8 bases. CDR3 length: 15 amino acids. J gave up 8 bases and V 3 bases, and 6 bases lay outside the gene matches. Germline lookup yields CDR1 LGHNA and CDR2 YSLEER. This CDR3 is CASSQKDRAHSPLHF. The CDR3 region has the DNA TGCGCCAGCAGCCAGAAGGACAGGGCGCATTCACCCCTCCACTTT.

The V and J genes are TRBV23-1 and TRBJ1-2, with 8 bases matching TRBD1. TRBV23-1 falls under the ORF class, with uncertain function. The J segment lost 1 base and the V segment lost 2 bases, leaving 3 bases of the junction unmatched. This CDR3 comprises 15 residues. CDR3 sequence (DNA): TGCGCCAGCAGTCAAAGGACAGGGATTAACTATGGCTACACCTTC. Amino acid sequence: CASSQRTGINYGYTF.

The V and J genes are TRBV4-2 and TRBJ1-2; TRBD1 might be the D (5 bases). Trimming pared 2 bases from V and 5 bases from J, leaving 15 bases between. The CDR3 is made up of 15 amino acids. Germline V gene data show CDR1 as LGHNA and CDR2 as YNFKEQ. CDR3 DNA sequence: TGTGCCAGCAGCCAAAGACTCTCAGGGAATTATGGCTACACCTTC. It yields the protein CASSQRLSGNYGYTF.

This chain connects TRBV6-6 to TRBJ2-2; the D is unclear. Germline CDR1 MNHNY, CDR2 SVGAGI (reference sequence). CDR3 size: 12 residues. Trimming left V 6 bases short and J 1 base short, with 3 bases between. CDR3 nucleotides: TGTGCCAGCAGAGAGAACACCGGGGAGCTGTTTTTT. Translation gives CASRENTGELFF.

The chain uses TRBV19 and TRBJ2-2; no definite D call. This CDR3 has 16 residues. Germline V gene sequence: CDR1 LNHDA, CDR2 SQIVND (reference sequence). Trimming took off 1 base at V and 0 bases at J, with 9 bases between the two ends. This CDR3 reads CASSIVARANTGELFF. The CDR3 DNA follows: TGTGCCAGTAGTATAGTGGCCAGAGCGAACACCGGGGAGCTGTTTTTT.

J is TRBJ1-6 and V is TRBV28; D might be TRBD1 (6 bases). Trimming took 8 bases from V and 3 from J, leaving 17 bases between them. The germline V gene has CDR1 MDHEN and CDR2 SYDVKM. This CDR3 has 16 amino acids. The CDR3 here is CASQTGFNRYNSPLHF. Here the CDR3 DNA reads TGTGCCAGCCAAACAGGGTTCAACCGCTATAATTCACCCCTCCACTTT.

The chain is built from TRBV6-2 or TRBV6-3 and TRBJ1-5; D not certain. The CDR3 length is 12 residues. Trimming left V 2 bases short and J 9 bases short, with 8 bases between. Germline V lookup: CDR1 MNHEY, CDR2 SVGEGT. CDR3 sequence reads: CASSYNRGPQHF. The CDR3 DNA reads as TGTGCCAGCAGTTACAATCGGGGGCCCCAGCATTTT.